The 22 T cell receptor beta chains presented below share a single source sample, sequenced in a study of neurological immune-mediated disorders. Each CDR3 protein is one row after TCRdb ran MiXCR on the 5' RACE reads. Among approximately 45,000 distinct CDR3 sequences listed, approximately 12% were seen once. The sequencing sample was made of PBMCs. The receptors here all came from a female donor in good health.

This clonotype appeared many times. This rearrangement joins TRBV20-1 to TRBJ2-7; a weak D match, TRBD1 (6 bases). The CDR3 totals 14 residues. CDR1 and CDR2 from the germline V gene are DFQATT and SNEGSKA (reference sequence). V dropped 5 bases and J dropped 0 bases, with 14 bases sitting between them. The CDR3 DNA follows: TGCAGTGCTCAGGACAGTCTTAGCTCCTACGAGCAGTACTTC. Amino acid sequence: CSAQDSLSSYEQYF.

This clonotype occurred many times. In DNA form, the CDR3 reads TGTGCCAGCAGACAGACAGGGGGCACAGATACGCAGTATTTT. Encoded protein: CASRQTGGTDTQYF. This chain connects TRBV7-2 to TRBJ2-3; the match to TRBD1 covers 8 bases. CDR1 and CDR2 (germline): SGHTA, FQGNSA. The trim removed 6 bases at V and 1 base at J, leaving 3 bases unmatched. The CDR3 covers 14 residues.

This clonotype was seen at least ten times. The chain recombines TRBV5-5 with TRBJ2-5; 8 nucleotides match TRBD2. J was trimmed by 2 bases and V by 2 bases; bases with no gene match: 2. Germline V gene data show CDR1 as SGHKS and CDR2 as YYEKEE (reference sequence). CDR3 length: 14 amino acids. CDR3 sequence: CASSLLAGQETQYF. The CDR3 DNA reads TGTGCCAGCAGCTTATTAGCGGGACAAGAGACCCAGTACTTC. The full variable domain, with the rest looked up from reference TRBV5-5 and TRBJ2-5, is DAGVTQSPTHLIKTRGQQVTLRCSPISGHKSVSWYQQVLGQGPQFIFQYYEKEERGRGNFPDRFSARQFPNYSSELNVNALLLGDSALYLCASSLLAGQETQYFGPGTRLLVL.

This clonotype was detected many times. The rearrangement links TRBV5-1 to TRBJ1-1; D possibly corresponds to TRBD1 (6 bases). The CDR3 has 15 amino acids. Trimming took off 1 base at V and 6 bases at J, with 16 bases between the two ends. Germline loops: CDR1 SGHRS, CDR2 YFSETQ. The CDR3 spells CASSLPRQAVAEAFF. For the CDR3, the DNA is TGCGCCAGCAGCTTGCCGAGACAGGCAGTCGCTGAAGCTTTCTTT.

There are many counts of this clonotype. The chain links TRBV11-2 to TRBJ1-1, with a tentative D call TRBD1 (5 bases). CDR3 length: 13 amino acids. Per germline, CDR1 SGHAT and CDR2 FQNNGV. The V gene lost 1 base and the J gene lost 4 bases, with 7 bases spanning the gap. This chain's CDR3 is CASSLAGATEAFF. The CDR3 DNA reads as TGTGCCAGCAGCTTAGCTGGGGCCACTGAAGCTTTCTTT.

This clonotype was recorded at least ten times. The chain uses TRBV20-1 and TRBJ2-1, with TRBD2 matching over 13 bases. Germline-derived CDR1 and CDR2 are DFQATT and SNEGSKA (reference sequence). With V trimmed by 3 bases and J by 10 bases, 21 bases remained unmatched. The CDR3 covers 19 residues. The CDR3 is CSARRGLAGKSVGGREQFF. The CDR3 nucleotides read TGCAGTGCTAGGAGGGGACTAGCGGGAAAGTCAGTGGGGGGTAGAGAGCAGTTCTTC.

Points on this clonotype: A much larger clone differs from this one at a single base, so this may be a read error. The chain has TRBV30 and TRBJ1-1, with a possible D match to TRBD1 (5 bases). The CDR3 consists of 12 residues. Per germline, CDR1 GTSNPN and CDR2 SVGIG (reference sequence). CDR3 in DNA: TGTGACTGGAGTCCAGGACATCTTGAAGCTTTCTTT. This codes for CDWSPGHLEAFF. Complete variable domain (other parts from reference TRBV30 and TRBJ1-1): SQTIHQWPATLVQPVGSPLSLECTVEGTSNPNLYWYRQAAGRGLQLLFYSVGIGQISSEVPQNLSASRPQDRQFILSSKKLLLSDSGFYLCDWSPGHLEAFFGQGTRLTVV.

This clonotype was recorded many times. This chain joins TRBV3-1 and TRBJ2-1; the match to TRBD2 covers 9 bases. The CDR3 is 15 amino acids. Germline-derived CDR1 and CDR2 are LGHDT and YNNKEL (reference sequence). J gave up 7 bases and V 8 bases, and 12 bases lay outside the gene matches. DNA for the CDR3: TGTGCCAGCGCCTCCTTGGGACTAGCATTGAATGAGCAGTTCTTC. Translating it yields CASASLGLALNEQFF.

This clonotype was picked up many times. The rearrangement joins TRBV20-1 to TRBJ1-2, with a possible D match to TRBD1 (5 bases). The V and J ends lost 5 bases and 0 bases respectively, with 7 bases between them. This CDR3 comprises 12 residues. CDR1 and CDR2 (germline): DFQATT, SNEGSKA (reference sequence). The CDR3 loop is CSAGHTNYGYTF. The CDR3 coding sequence is TGCAGTGCTGGACATACTAACTATGGCTACACCTTC.

The gene calls are TRBV20-1 and TRBJ2-1; 8 bases match TRBD1. Germline V gene lookup returns CDR1 DFQATT and CDR2 SNEGSKA (reference sequence). V lost 0 bases to trimming and J lost 2 bases; unmatched junction nucleotides: 3. There are 15 residues in the CDR3. DNA for the CDR3: TGCAGTGCTAGAGAAGAGACAGGGGCCTACAATGAGCAGTTCTTC. Translating it yields CSAREETGAYNEQFF.

A remark on this clonotype: The junction departs from the called germline gene at one end, perhaps through a read error. This rearrangement joins TRBV7-6 to TRBJ2-3; D possibly corresponds to TRBD1 (6 bases). Germline CDR1 is SGHVS and CDR2 is FNYEAQ. This CDR3 is built from 13 residues. CDR3 loop: CASSNCRQGTQYF. CDR3 bases: TGCGCCAGCAGCAACTGCCGGCAGGGGACGCAGTATTTT.

In regard to this clonotype: It may be a read error: a sequence one base away is much more abundant. The rearrangement joins TRBV5-1 to TRBJ2-3; the D is unclear. There are 18 residues in the CDR3. In germline, CDR1 is SGHRS, CDR2 YFSETQ. CDR3 bases: TGCGCCAGCAGCTTGGCCGCCCCCCGCCTTCTAGGCACAGTTACGCAGTATTTT. It translates to CASSLAAPRLLGTVTQYF. The full variable domain, with the rest looked up from reference TRBV5-1 and TRBJ2-3, is KAGVTQTPRYLIKTRGQQVTLSCSPISGHRSVSWYQQTPGQGLQFLFEYFSETQRNKGNFPGRFSGRQFSNSRSEMNVSTLELGDSALYLCASSLAAPRLLGTVTQYFGPGTRLTVL.

This clonotype was seen more than once but under ten times. The chain joins TRBV20-1 to TRBJ2-3; 10 bases fit TRBD2. From germline, CDR1 is DFQATT and CDR2 SNEGSKA (reference sequence). The CDR3 consists of 15 residues. The V gene end was trimmed by 3 bases and the J gene end by 2 bases; junction bases not matched to a gene: 5. The CDR3 loop reads CSASRTSGNTDTQYF. The DNA for the CDR3 is TGCAGTGCTAGCCGGACTAGCGGTAACACAGATACGCAGTATTTT.

This clonotype was found many times. V gene TRBV5-1 combines with J gene TRBJ1-4; D is undetermined. The length of the CDR3 is 14 residues. Trimming stripped 0 bases from V and 4 bases from J, with 7 bases between. The germline gives CDR1 SGHRS, CDR2 YFSETQ. The CDR3 here is CASSLGGFNEKLFF. In DNA form, the CDR3 reads TGCGCCAGCAGCTTGGGAGGGTTTAATGAAAAACTGTTTTTT.

J is TRBJ1-2 and V is TRBV6-2 or TRBV6-3; a possible D gene is TRBD1 (6 bases). This CDR3 is built from 16 residues. Germline values: CDR1 MNHEY, CDR2 SVGEGT. Trimming left V 0 bases short and J 5 bases short, with 16 bases between. CDR3 protein: CASSYSTDSPGYGYTF. The CDR3 coding sequence is TGTGCCAGCAGTTACTCGACGGACAGCCCAGGGTATGGCTACACCTTC.

This clonotype occurred many times. This chain connects TRBV24-1 to TRBJ2-3, with no clear D. This CDR3 spans 15 amino acids. Between the trimmed V and J ends, which lost 2 bases and 6 bases, there was a span of 14 bases. CDR1 is KGHDR and CDR2 is SFDVKD in the germline V gene. In DNA form, the CDR3 reads TGTGCCACCAGTGATTCCAAGTTGGCGATCGATACGCAGTATTTT. Its protein product is CATSDSKLAIDTQYF.

This clonotype has ten or more counts. J is TRBJ2-1 and V is TRBV11-2; 13 positions agree with TRBD2. This CDR3 has 19 amino acids. V lost 5 bases and J lost 7; bases outside the gene matches: 17. Germline V gene lookup returns CDR1 SGHAT and CDR2 FQNNGV. DNA for the CDR3: TGTGCCAGCAGCCTCAGAACCCCGGCCGGGACTAGCGGGGAAAATGAGCAGTTCTTC. Translation gives CASSLRTPAGTSGENEQFF.

The chain recombines TRBV3-1 with TRBJ1-5, with 7 bases that match TRBD1. The germline V gene has CDR1 LGHDT and CDR2 YNNKEL (reference sequence). The CDR3 is 13 residues long. Trimming removed 4 bases from V and 12 bases from J; junction bases left unmatched: 9. CDR3 sequence reads: CASSRTGAADQHF. The CDR3 region has the DNA TGTGCCAGCAGCCGAACAGGGGCCGCAGACCAGCATTTT.

In the case of this clonotype: At one end the junction does not follow the germline gene, possibly because of a read error. The V and J genes are TRBV12-3 or TRBV12-4 and TRBJ2-2; possibly TRBD2 for D (6 bases). The CDR3 totals 15 residues. The CDR3 bases are TGTGCCGGCAGCCTGGGCCTCCCGGGGGCCGGGGAGCTGTTTTTT. Its translation is CAGSLGLPGAGELFF.

This clonotype was counted many times. This chain links TRBV7-9 with TRBJ2-3, with unresolved D. There are 14 residues in the CDR3. V gave up 2 bases and J gave up 4 bases, with 10 bases separating them. The germline CDR1 and CDR2 sequences are SEHNR and FQNEAQ (reference sequence). CDR3 loop: CASSLIFVADTQYF. Written as DNA, the CDR3 is TGTGCCAGCAGCTTAATATTTGTCGCAGATACGCAGTATTTT.

There are many counts of this clonotype. V and J are TRBV4-2 and TRBJ2-2; 7 bases line up with TRBD1. Unmatched junction bases numbered 13, after V lost 4 bases and J lost 5 bases. Germline V CDR1 and CDR2: LGHNA, YNFKEQ. The CDR3 totals 17 residues. The CDR3 loop is CASSPGATDRATGELFF. The DNA of the CDR3 is TGTGCCAGCAGCCCCGGAGCGACTGACAGGGCGACCGGGGAGCTGTTTTTT.

This clonotype was detected many times. The V call is TRBV5-6, the J call TRBJ2-5, with 8 bases identical to TRBD2. The CDR3 is 16 amino acids. After removal of 4 bases from V and 2 bases from J, the junction contained 10 bases not matched to a gene. In germline, CDR1 is SGHDT, CDR2 YYEEEE. CDR3 nucleotide sequence: TGTGCCAGCAGCCATATTAGCGGGAAGGGGCAAGAGACCCAGTACTTC. This sequence encodes CASSHISGKGQETQYF.